The source of this TCR beta chain is a study of T cell repertoires in cytomegalovirus infection. About the study: Public signatures in TCR beta pointed to CMV infection and matching HLA type.

With regard to this clonotype: Antigen unknown.

Findings of the study overall: HLA-C-restricted TCR beta clonotypes specific for CMV led the ex vivo response. Cumulative frequency of public TCR beta families picked out carriers of CMV plus the relevant HLA.

In TCRdb, the reads were re-called with MiXCR into one record per CDR3 protein. The sample holds around 120,000 distinct CDR3 sequences, 20% to 30% seen once. Trimming left V 4 bases short and J 6 bases short, with 18 bases between. This CDR3 spans 15 amino acids. Per germline, CDR1 MNHNY and CDR2 SVGAGI (reference sequence). The chain has TRBV6-6 and TRBJ1-1; D is uncertain. The sequenced sample was PBMCs, sequenced either directly or after in vitro stimulation (not recorded which). This sequence was found in a human donor in good health (CMV status not recorded). Some clones in this sample may be carry-over from other donors' samples. The CDR3 region has the DNA TGTGCCAGCAGTTCCGCCACGGCGGGCCTCGCTGAAGCTTTCTTT. Protein: CASSSATAGLAEAFF.